The T cell receptor beta chain under discussion was sequenced for a study of post-analysis software for immune sequencing data. The study's findings and limits: The F measure placed samples prepared in the same batch into strongly shared clusters.

Turning to this clonotype: Its antigen is as yet unknown.

Built from TCR beta cDNA, the libraries had unique molecular identifiers in them. Using its own MiXCR run on the PCR reads, TCRdb lists one record per CDR3 protein. The sample carries 350,000 to 500,000 distinct CDR3 sequences, 35% to 45% recorded once. The source material was blood. The receptor was derived from a girl aged 2 to 9 with multiple sclerosis.

CDR3 residues: CASSVGQGATDTQYF. CDR3 bases: TGTGCCAGCAGCGTAGGGCAAGGGGCCACAGATACGCAGTATTTT. The chain has TRBV9 and TRBJ2-3; TRBD1 is a possible D gene (5 bases). Germline CDR1 and CDR2: SGDLS and YYNGEE. The CDR3 is 15 amino acids. The V end lost 0 bases, the J end lost 2 bases, and 10 bases lay between the germline ends.